The 15 T cell receptor beta chains listed next were all sequenced from one sample in a study of CD8 T cells in Susac syndrome. Reverse transcription of about 0.5 to 1 ug RNA used random hexamers. MiXCR, run by TCRdb on the immunoSEQ multiplex PCR reads, gives a single entry per CDR3 protein. Among under 90,000 distinct CDR3 sequences listed, about 92% were seen once. The sample comprised CD4+ T cells from PBMCs. Receptor source: a human donor with Susac syndrome.

The rearrangement links TRBV11-1 to TRBJ1-1; D unclear. V was cut by 9 bases and J by 2 bases, with 13 bases left in between. CDR3 length: 13 residues. The V gene's germline CDR1 is SGHAT and CDR2 FQDESV (reference sequence). The CDR3 reads CASGEGLNTEAFF. The CDR3 DNA reads as TGTGCCAGTGGCGAAGGACTAAACACTGAAGCTTTCTTT.

V gene TRBV15 combines with J gene TRBJ2-5; 8 nucleotides agree with TRBD2. The J segment lost 3 bases and the V segment lost 1 base, leaving 4 bases of the junction unmatched. The CDR3 contains 15 residues. Germline V gene data show CDR1 as LNHNV and CDR2 as YYDKDF (reference sequence). CDR3 DNA sequence: TGTGCCACCAGCAGAGGAGTAGCGGGAAAAGAGACCCAGTACTTC. Its protein is CATSRGVAGKETQYF.

V is TRBV6-5 and J is TRBJ1-2; 9 bases map to TRBD1. This CDR3 is 16 amino acids long. Germline CDR1 reads MNHEY; CDR2 reads SVGAGI. The V segment lost 1 base and the J segment 2 bases; nucleotides outside the gene matches: 5. CDR3 nucleotide sequence: TGTGCCAGCAGTTACTTCGAAGGGACAGGGAACTATGGCTACACCTTC. It encodes CASSYFEGTGNYGYTF.

V gene TRBV7-8 combines with J gene TRBJ2-1; D is unresolved. This CDR3 region has 12 residues. Trimming took off 1 base at V and 8 bases at J, with 6 bases between the two ends. Germline loops: CDR1 SGHVS, CDR2 FQNEAQ. DNA for the CDR3: TGTGCCAGCAGCTTAGGAGAGGATGAGCAGTTCTTC. Its translation: CASSLGEDEQFF.

This chain uses TRBV5-4 with TRBJ2-2, with D uncertain. CDR3 length: 15 residues. V was cut by 0 bases and J by 2 bases, with 8 bases left in between. CDR1 and CDR2 (germline): SGHNT, YYREEE (reference sequence). The CDR3 spells CASSLARANTGELFF. The CDR3 region has the DNA TGTGCCAGCAGCTTGGCCCGGGCAAACACCGGGGAGCTGTTTTTT.

This clonotype has just a few counts. The chain carries TRBV12-3 or TRBV12-4 and TRBJ1-2; D unresolved. CDR3 length: 11 amino acids. Trimming left V 3 bases short and J 5 bases short, with 4 bases between. CDR3 amino acids: CASSFGYGYTF. As DNA, the CDR3 is TGTGCCAGCAGTTTTGGGTATGGCTACACCTTC.

The J gene is TRBJ1-2, the V gene TRBV6-6; unclear D gene. Trimming removed 3 bases at V and 2 bases at J, with 13 bases between. The V gene's germline CDR1 is MNHNY and CDR2 SVGAGI (reference sequence). This CDR3 comprises 15 residues. CDR3 sequence (DNA): TGTGCCAGCAGTTATGGGAACAGTCCGAACTATGGCTACACCTTC. The encoded protein is CASSYGNSPNYGYTF.

The chain joins TRBV2 to TRBJ2-7; 8 nucleotides match TRBD1. Trimming took 5 bases from V and 4 from J; bases not matched to a gene: 7. The CDR3 runs to 14 residues. The germline CDR1 and CDR2 sequences are SNHLY and FYNNEI. In DNA, the CDR3 is TGTGCCAGCAGTACTACCCAGGGGGCGTACGAGCAGTACTTC. Encoded protein: CASSTTQGAYEQYF.

The V call is TRBV5-4, the J call TRBJ2-4, with 9 bases lining up with TRBD1. J lost 3 bases, V lost 4 bases, and 8 bases had no gene match. The V gene's germline CDR1 is SGHNT and CDR2 YYREEE (reference sequence). The length of the CDR3 is 16 residues. The CDR3 bases are TGTGCCAGCAGCCGGGGACAGGGCCACGACAAAAACATTCAGTACTTC. Translated, it gives CASSRGQGHDKNIQYF.

The chain links TRBV7-6 to TRBJ2-1, with a tentative D call TRBD2 (6 bases). With 6 bases removed from V and 3 bases from J, the gap between germline ends came to 18 bases. The CDR3 consists of 16 residues. Looked up from germline, CDR1 is SGHVS and CDR2 is FNYEAQ. The CDR3 spells CASSLGAGSIYNEQFF. In DNA, the CDR3 is TGTGCCAGCAGTCTAGGGGCGGGGAGCATCTACAATGAGCAGTTCTTC.

The rearrangement uses TRBV18 and TRBJ1-5, with D unclear. V was shortened by 6 bases and J by 3 bases, with 9 bases between the two germline ends. Germline-derived CDR1 and CDR2 are KGHSH and LQKENI. The CDR3 runs 13 residues. The CDR3 region has the DNA TGTGCCAGCTCGGATTCTCACAATCAGCCCCAGCATTTT. Its protein product is CASSDSHNQPQHF.

This chain connects TRBV28 to TRBJ1-5; maybe TRBD1 (6 bases). V shed 2 bases and J shed 7 bases, with 15 bases lying between them. CDR1 and CDR2 from the germline V gene are MDHEN and SYDVKM. This CDR3 contains 15 residues. The CDR3 here is CASSLERGRGQPQHF. The CDR3 DNA reads as TGTGCCAGCAGTTTAGAACGGGGGCGAGGGCAGCCCCAGCATTTT.

This clonotype was recorded once. This chain connects TRBV10-3 to TRBJ2-6; 7 bases align to TRBD1. The CDR3 length is 17 residues. V lost 6 bases to trimming and J lost 0 bases; unmatched junction nucleotides: 8. Germline V gene data show CDR1 as ENHRY and CDR2 as SYGVKD. Here the CDR3 reads CAIRGDRAFSGANVLTF. CDR3 coding DNA: TGTGCCATCAGAGGCGACAGGGCATTCTCTGGGGCCAACGTCCTGACTTTC.

This chain links TRBV9 with TRBJ2-7, with 9 bases fitting TRBD2. Germline CDR1 SGDLS, CDR2 YYNGEE. This CDR3 comprises 15 residues. The V gene end was trimmed by 0 bases and the J gene end by 7 bases; junction bases not matched to a gene: 8. The CDR3 region has the DNA TGTGCCAGCAGCGTAGATGCGGGAGGGCCCCGGGAGCAGTACTTC. It codes for CASSVDAGGPREQYF.

CDR3 amino acids: CSASEQGKSEQYF. The CDR3 DNA is TGCAGTGCTAGTGAACAGGGGAAAAGCGAGCAGTACTTC. The chain is built from TRBV20-1 and TRBJ2-7; TRBD1 aligns across 7 bases. The CDR3 length is 13 residues. CDR1 and CDR2 from the germline V gene are DFQATT and SNEGSKA (reference sequence). V shed 3 bases and J 6 bases; nucleotides not matched to a gene: 8.